What follows are 20 T cell receptor beta chains derived from one specimen sequenced in a study of spatial heterogeneity in lung cancer. Time point reported: sample taken at primary tumor resection. TCRdb re-derived calls from the 5' RACE reads in MiXCR, one entry per CDR3 protein. Among around 14,000 distinct CDR3 sequences listed, roughly 3.9% were seen once. Sample: normal lung tissue next to the tumor, taken at surgery. Source of these receptors: a male donor with early-stage non-small cell lung cancer.

This clonotype was detected ten times or more. In a library made to pick up alpha chains, this beta chain is a stray read with a size that means little. This rearrangement joins TRBV9 to TRBJ1-2, with a weak D call TRBD1 (6 bases). Germline CDR1 is SGDLS and CDR2 is YYNGEE. The CDR3 runs to 16 residues. Trimming removed 3 bases at V and 0 bases at J, with 15 bases between. CDR3 in amino acids: CASSAKEQGTNYGYTF. The CDR3 DNA follows: TGTGCCAGCAGCGCCAAAGAACAGGGAACTAACTATGGCTACACCTTC.

On this clonotype: This beta chain came through as a stray read in a library set up for alpha chains, and its size says little. The J gene is TRBJ2-1, the V gene TRBV7-6; 10 nucleotides align to TRBD2. Germline V gives CDR1 SGHVS, CDR2 FNYEAQ. The CDR3 consists of 17 residues. V shed 6 bases and J 0 bases; nucleotides not matched to a gene: 8. The CDR3 DNA reads as TGTGCCAGCAGTGAAAAAGCGGGAGGGCCCTCCTACAATGAGCAGTTCTTC. Translated: CASSEKAGGPSYNEQFF.

This clonotype was seen ten or more times. This beta chain is a stray read from a library made for alpha chains; its abundance is not meaningful. The chain recombines TRBV6-6 with TRBJ2-3; 7 positions agree with TRBD1. This CDR3 contains 14 residues. The J segment lost 0 bases and the V segment lost 7 bases, leaving 4 bases of the junction unmatched. The germline gives CDR1 MNHNY, CDR2 SVGAGI (reference sequence). CDR3 loop: CASNTGASTDTQYF. CDR3 in DNA: TGTGCCAGCAATACAGGGGCTAGCACAGATACGCAGTATTTT.

This clonotype was observed many times. A library prepared for alpha chains yielded this beta chain as an off-target read; its size is of little meaning. The CDR3 nucleotides are TGTGCCAGCAGCCCGGACAGGGATCAGCCCCAGCATTTT. Its translation: CASSPDRDQPQHF. This sequence joins TRBV27 and TRBJ1-5, with 8 bases fitting TRBD1. CDR3 length: 13 residues. CDR1 and CDR2 from the germline V gene are MNHEY and SMNVEV (reference sequence). With V trimmed by 6 bases and J by 5 bases, 3 bases remained unmatched.

This clonotype was seen repeatedly, ten times or more. This beta chain is a stray read from a library made for alpha chains; its abundance is not meaningful. The J gene is TRBJ2-1, the V gene TRBV5-4; D uncertain. The germline gives CDR1 SGHNT, CDR2 YYREEE (reference sequence). Trimming left V 4 bases short and J 3 bases short, with 8 bases between. The CDR3 has 13 residues. CDR3 region: CASSPPDYNEQFF. The DNA for the CDR3 is TGTGCCAGCAGCCCGCCAGACTACAATGAGCAGTTCTTC. Drawing the rest from reference TRBV5-4 and TRBJ2-1, the complete variable domain is ETGVTQSPTHLIKTRGQQVTLRCSSQSGHNTVSWYQQALGQGPQFIFQYYREEENGRGNFPPRFSGLQFPNYSSELNVNALELDDSALYLCASSPPDYNEQFFGPGTRLTVL.

In its sample, this clonotype is large. This beta chain was picked up by a library intended for alpha chains and is off target, so its count carries little meaning. The chain employs TRBV20-1 and TRBJ1-1, with a tentative D call TRBD1 (5 bases). V was trimmed by 3 bases and J by 3 bases, leaving 20 bases between them. This CDR3 is 16 amino acids long. Germline CDR1 DFQATT, CDR2 SNEGSKA (reference sequence). The CDR3 sequence: CSARLAVRGLDTEAFF. The CDR3 DNA reads TGCAGTGCTAGGTTGGCAGTGAGGGGTCTGGACACTGAAGCTTTCTTT.

The table lists this clonotype with many counts. A library made for alpha chains picked up this beta chain off target, so its size means little. Here the CDR3 DNA reads TGCAGTGCTAGAGATTTCGGACCGAAACGAGGTGAAAAACTGTTTTTT. This sequence encodes CSARDFGPKRGEKLFF. J is TRBJ1-4 and V is TRBV20-1; D is uncertain. V dropped 0 bases and J dropped 7 bases, with 18 bases sitting between them. CDR3 length: 16 residues. CDR1 is DFQATT, CDR2 SNEGSKA, per germline (reference sequence).

This clonotype rates as medium-sized. This beta chain represents an off-target read in a library built for alpha chains; its size is of limited meaning. The chain links TRBV20-1 to TRBJ1-1, with D unresolved. CDR1 DFQATT and CDR2 SNEGSKA come from the germline V gene (reference sequence). The V end lost 5 bases, the J end lost 4 bases, and 20 bases lay between the germline ends. The CDR3 runs 15 residues. CDR3 sequence: CSARTPPIDGTEAFF. The DNA for the CDR3 is TGCAGTGCTCGTACACCTCCGATTGACGGCACTGAAGCTTTCTTT.

This clonotype was counted many times. This beta chain turned up in a library designed for alpha chains; as an off-target read, its abundance says little. The CDR3 DNA reads TGTGCCTCCCTTGAAGGGGCAACAGATACGCAGTATTTT. It yields the protein CASLEGATDTQYF. This rearrangement joins TRBV2 to TRBJ2-3, with a tentative D call TRBD1 (5 bases). Germline V gene data show CDR1 as SNHLY and CDR2 as FYNNEI. The length of the CDR3 is 13 residues. Trimming cost V 11 bases and J 3 bases, with 15 bases left between them.

This clonotype was observed many times. This beta chain is an off-target read within a library intended for alpha chains, so its frequency means little. The rearrangement links TRBV12-3 or TRBV12-4 to TRBJ2-1; a possible D gene is TRBD2 (5 bases). V was cut by 7 bases and J by 5 bases, with 18 bases left in between. The CDR3 covers 15 residues. The CDR3 reads CASTLDFSPNNEQFF. CDR3 DNA: TGTGCCAGCACCCTGGACTTCTCACCTAACAATGAGCAGTTCTTC.

In its sample, this clonotype was seen many times. This beta chain represents an off-target read in a library built for alpha chains; its size is of limited meaning. The J gene is TRBJ2-5, the V gene TRBV10-2, with 9 nucleotides matching TRBD2. The CDR3 covers 16 residues. Trimming took 2 bases from V and 5 from J; bases not matched to a gene: 9. Germline V gives CDR1 WSHSY, CDR2 SAAADI. The CDR3 sequence is CASSEGSGRIGETQYF. The CDR3 DNA reads TGCGCCAGCAGTGAGGGAAGCGGGAGGATCGGGGAGACCCAGTACTTC.

By share of the sample, this clonotype is medium-sized. This beta chain is a stray read from a library made for alpha chains; its abundance is not meaningful. The chain joins TRBV12-3 or TRBV12-4 to TRBJ2-2, with D unclear. The CDR3 length is 14 residues. Between the trimmed V and J ends, which lost 1 base and 7 bases, there was a span of 10 bases. The CDR3 coding sequence is TGTGCCAGCAGTTTAGGTGGCAGGCACGGGGAGCTGTTTTTT. The encoded protein is CASSLGGRHGELFF.

This clonotype was seen many times. Because the library targeted alpha chains, this beta chain is an off-target read whose size means little. The chain carries TRBV27 and TRBJ1-2; a weak D match, TRBD1 (6 bases). The CDR3 totals 15 residues. The V end was cut by 2 bases, the J end by 3 bases, with 13 bases between. CDR1 and CDR2 (germline): MNHEY, SMNVEV (reference sequence). The CDR3 is CASSLGWGRDYGYTF. CDR3 bases: TGTGCCAGCAGTTTAGGATGGGGGCGCGACTATGGCTACACCTTC.

At least ten counts were recorded for this clonotype. Since it is a stray read in a library aimed at alpha chains, this beta chain has a size that is not meaningful. CDR3 sequence reads: CASSNQAPSPLHF. The CDR3 DNA sequence: TGTGCCAGCTCAAACCAGGCCCCGTCACCCCTCCACTTT. The J gene is TRBJ1-6, the V gene TRBV18; the D is unclear. The V and J ends lost 5 bases and 10 bases respectively, with 12 bases between them. Germline V gene data show CDR1 as KGHSH and CDR2 as LQKENI. CDR3 length equals 13 residues. Filled out from reference TRBV18 and TRBJ1-6, the complete variable domain reads NAGVMQNPRHLVRRRGQEARLRCSPMKGHSHVYWYRQLPEEGLKFMVYLQKENIIDESGMPKERFSAEFPKEGPSILRIQQVVRGDSAAYFCASSNQAPSPLHFGNGTRLTVT.

This clonotype was counted at least ten times. This beta chain turned up in a library designed for alpha chains; as an off-target read, its abundance says little. The chain carries TRBV7-9 and TRBJ1-2; no firm D call. Germline-derived CDR1 and CDR2 are SEHNR and FQNEAQ (reference sequence). The V end lost 2 bases, the J end lost 7 bases, and 11 bases lay between the germline ends. The CDR3 length is 13 residues. CDR3 coding DNA: TGTGCCAGCAGCTTATCAGGAGGCCGTGGCTACACCTTC. Its protein product is CASSLSGGRGYTF.

This clonotype was recorded many times. This beta chain is off target for a library built for alpha chains, so its abundance means little. The chain carries TRBV24-1 and TRBJ2-1; possible D gene TRBD1, 5 bases. The CDR3 consists of 13 residues. V dropped 2 bases and J dropped 4 bases, with 5 bases sitting between them. Germline assignment: CDR1 KGHDR and CDR2 SFDVKD. CDR3 sequence (DNA): TGTGCCACCAGTGATTCAGGGTACAATGAGCAGTTCTTC. It specifies CATSDSGYNEQFF.

This clonotype occurred many times. This beta chain is an unintended read in a library built for alpha chains; its size means little. CDR3 in DNA: TGCAGTGCTAGAGCCTCTCCGGGTATGGCCGGGGCCAACGTCCTGACTTTC. It codes for CSARASPGMAGANVLTF. This chain uses TRBV20-1 with TRBJ2-6; D remains unclear. The CDR3 extends over 17 amino acids. Germline loops: CDR1 DFQATT, CDR2 SNEGSKA (reference sequence). V was pared by 1 base and J by 4 bases, with 17 bases between.

This clonotype was seen ten or more times. For a library built for alpha chains, this beta chain is a stray read; little rests on its size. This chain links TRBV5-1 with TRBJ1-4; weak D call: TRBD1 (5 bases). The length of the CDR3 is 16 residues. V lost 0 bases and J lost 5, with 14 bases in between. Per the germline V gene, CDR1 is SGHRS and CDR2 is YFSETQ. CDR3 DNA: TGCGCCAGCAGCTTGGGGGTGGACACGCTGAATGAAAAACTGTTTTTT. It yields the protein CASSLGVDTLNEKLFF.

This clonotype was seen at least ten times. This beta chain is an off-target read within a library intended for alpha chains, so its frequency means little. CDR3 sequence (DNA): TGTGCCAGCAGCTTGACTAGCACGGTCAACGAGCAGTTCTTC. Protein: CASSLTSTVNEQFF. This chain joins TRBV5-6 and TRBJ2-1; maybe TRBD2 (6 bases). Trimming removed 1 base from V and 10 bases from J, with 15 bases in between. The CDR3 totals 14 residues. Germline assignment: CDR1 SGHDT and CDR2 YYEEEE.

This clonotype is labeled medium-sized (0.01 to 0.1%). Little can be read into the size of this beta chain, an off-target read in a library designed for alpha chains. CDR3: CASSEDGGYQDEQYF. The CDR3 DNA sequence: TGTGCCAGCTCGGAAGATGGGGGCTACCAGGACGAGCAGTACTTC. The V call is TRBV18, the J call TRBJ2-7; D is perhaps TRBD1 (6 bases). This CDR3 is 15 amino acids long. The germline V gene encodes CDR1 KGHSH and CDR2 LQKENI. Trimming pared 6 bases from V and 5 bases from J, leaving 20 bases between.